What follows are 32 T cell receptor beta chains derived from one specimen sequenced in a study of T cells after posttransplantation cyclophosphamide. Data came from immunoSEQ multiplex PCR; TCRdb stores just in-frame clones and leaves some out. Captured here are some 35,000 clones, none seen once; the top ten comprise roughly 5.9%. The sequenced sample consisted of PBMCs. These receptors all stem from a man younger than 45 in good health and a related stem cell transplant donor.

The chain joins TRBV12-3 or TRBV12-4 to TRBJ1-5; 8 bases are a match to TRBD1. The CDR3 runs to 16 residues. J gave up 6 bases and V 3 bases, and 10 bases lay outside the gene matches. Here the CDR3 reads CASSFLQGVDAQPQHF. CDR3 nucleotides: TGTGCCAGCAGTTTTCTACAGGGGGTAGACGCTCAGCCCCAGCATTTT.

This clone was detected ten times or more. The chain uses TRBV2 and TRBJ1-6, with D tentatively TRBD1 (6 bases). Germline V lookup: CDR1 SNHLY, CDR2 FYNNEI. This CDR3 is 17 amino acids long. V dropped 1 base and J dropped 0 bases, with 10 bases sitting between them. The CDR3 DNA reads TGTGCCAGCAGTGAAGGGGGGCCGAGCTCCTATAATTCACCCCTCCACTTT. Residues: CASSEGGPSSYNSPLHF.

Ten or more counts support this clone. The V and J genes are TRBV25-1 and TRBJ1-1; TRBD1 might be the D (5 bases). The length of the CDR3 is 14 residues. In germline, CDR1 is MGHDK, CDR2 SYGVNS. V lost 1 base and J lost 5, with 11 bases in between. This CDR3 reads CASSESQGRTEAFF. The CDR3, as DNA: TGTGCCAGCAGTGAATCTCAGGGTCGGACTGAAGCTTTCTTT. The variable domain in full, completed from reference TRBV25-1 and TRBJ1-1, reads EADIYQTPRYLVIGTGKKITLECSQTMGHDKMYWYQQDPGMELHLIHYSYGVNSTEKGDLSSESTVSRIRTEHFPLTLESARPSHTSQYLCASSESQGRTEAFFGQGTRLTVV.

The rearrangement joins TRBV6-2 or TRBV6-3 to TRBJ2-5, with TRBD2 identical over 7 bases. From germline, CDR1 is MNHEY and CDR2 SVGEGT. The junction had 8 bases not matched to a gene; V was cut back by 5 bases and J by 2 bases. This CDR3 has 15 residues. The CDR3 is CASSDLGLGQETQYF. The CDR3 region has the DNA TGTGCCAGCAGTGATCTCGGACTAGGGCAAGAGACCCAGTACTTC.

The sample holds many counts of this clone. The rearrangement uses TRBV11-3 and TRBJ1-1, with a weak D call TRBD1 (6 bases). The CDR3 consists of 13 residues. Germline CDR1 reads SGHNT; CDR2 reads YENEEA. With 3 bases removed from V and 5 bases from J, the gap between germline ends came to 10 bases. The CDR3 nucleotides are TGTGCCAGCAGCTTCACAGGGAGGACTGAAGCTTTCTTT. This gives the protein CASSFTGRTEAFF.

The chain employs TRBV12-3 or TRBV12-4 and TRBJ2-5; 13 nucleotides match TRBD2. J lost 5 bases, V lost 6 bases, and 9 bases had no gene match. CDR3 length: 16 residues. The CDR3 reads CASRGELAGGPETQYF. The DNA for the CDR3 is TGTGCCAGCAGGGGGGAACTAGCGGGGGGGCCGGAGACCCAGTACTTC.

Judged by abundance, this clone is medium-sized. The CDR3 spells CASSIAPRNSNQPQHF. In nucleotides, the CDR3 is TGTGCCAGCAGTATAGCACCGCGGAATAGCAATCAGCCCCAGCATTTT. The chain couples TRBV6-2 or TRBV6-3 to TRBJ1-5; D is unresolved. This CDR3 contains 16 residues. Trimming pared 5 bases from V and 0 bases from J, leaving 14 bases between. Germline V gene data show CDR1 as MNHEY and CDR2 as SVGEGT.

V and J are TRBV5-1 and TRBJ2-3, with TRBD1 identical over 7 bases. The length of the CDR3 is 15 residues. Germline V gene sequence: CDR1 SGHRS, CDR2 YFSETQ. The V and J ends lost 4 bases and 3 bases, in that order; junction bases with no gene match: 8. The CDR3 region has the DNA TGCGCCAGCAGCGCAACAGGGGTAAGGACAGATACGCAGTATTTT. Translating it yields CASSATGVRTDTQYF.

This clone appeared many times. The chain couples TRBV7-2 to TRBJ2-5; tentatively, D is TRBD1 (6 bases). The length of the CDR3 is 15 residues. Trimming removed 1 base at V and 5 bases at J, with 14 bases between. Germline loops: CDR1 SGHTA, CDR2 FQGNSA. The CDR3 DNA reads TGTGCCAGCAGCTTAGATGGCAGGGGATCTGAGACCCAGTACTTC. It encodes CASSLDGRGSETQYF.

This clone was picked up many times. V is TRBV27 and J is TRBJ2-5, with D possibly being TRBD2 (6 bases). Per the germline V gene, CDR1 is MNHEY and CDR2 is SMNVEV (reference sequence). V shed 6 bases and J shed 5 bases, with 16 bases lying between them. This CDR3 is built from 14 residues. DNA for the CDR3: TGTGCCAGCAGGGAATCTTGGAGGGTGGAGACCCAGTACTTC. It encodes CASRESWRVETQYF.

The table lists this clone with many counts. The rearrangement joins TRBV11-2 to TRBJ1-2; TRBD1 matches 10 bases. Looked up from germline, CDR1 is SGHAT and CDR2 is FQNNGV. The length of the CDR3 is 15 residues. The V and J ends lost 5 bases and 8 bases, in that order; junction bases with no gene match: 11. This CDR3 is CASSVAGTGDRGYTF. The DNA of the CDR3 is TGTGCCAGCAGCGTAGCCGGGACAGGGGACCGCGGCTACACCTTC.

This clone was seen at least ten times. The CDR3 is CASSFTTETSYGYTF. CDR3 in DNA: TGTGCCAGCAGCTTTACTACTGAAACAAGTTATGGCTACACCTTC. The chain links TRBV7-9 to TRBJ1-2; no clear D. Trimming cost V 3 bases and J 5 bases, with 16 bases left between them. The CDR3 has 15 residues. CDR1 and CDR2 (germline): SEHNR, FQNEAQ (reference sequence). Combining the CDR3 with reference TRBV7-9 and TRBJ1-2 gives the whole variable domain DTGVSQNPRHKITKRGQNVTFRCDPISEHNRLYWYRQTLGQGPEFLTYFQNEAQLEKSRLLSDRFSAERPKGSFSTLEIQRTEQGDSAMYLCASSFTTETSYGYTFGSGTRLTVV.

This clone was observed many times. This chain uses TRBV19 with TRBJ2-7, with D perhaps TRBD1 (5 bases). Germline CDR1 and CDR2: LNHDA and SQIVND (reference sequence). V lost 4 bases and J 6 bases, leaving 13 bases between the germline ends. The CDR3 has 13 amino acids. The DNA for the CDR3 is TGTGCCAGTAGTACAACCGCAGGGTCCGAGCAGTACTTC. This codes for CASSTTAGSEQYF.

This clone was observed many times. The chain joins TRBV19 to TRBJ1-2, with a possible D match to TRBD1 (6 bases). The CDR3 contains 13 residues. Germline V gives CDR1 LNHDA, CDR2 SQIVND (reference sequence). The ends were cut back, 3 bases at V and 8 bases at J, with 13 bases in the middle. The CDR3 sequence: CASSMITGPGYTF. For the CDR3, the DNA is TGTGCCAGTAGTATGATTACAGGGCCCGGCTACACCTTC.

This clone was seen at least ten times. The chain joins TRBV19 to TRBJ2-7; 8 positions match TRBD1. J gave up 5 bases and V 3 bases, and 6 bases lay outside the gene matches. The CDR3 spans 14 residues. Germline CDR1 reads LNHDA; CDR2 reads SQIVND (reference sequence). CDR3 DNA sequence: TGTGCCAGTAGTATCCGTCAGGGGGCGGACGAGCAGTACTTC. As protein: CASSIRQGADEQYF.

This clone came up many times. The chain links TRBV11-2 to TRBJ1-5; tentative D call: TRBD1 (5 bases). V lost 0 bases, J lost 7 bases, and 19 bases lay in between. The CDR3 extends over 17 amino acids. Germline V gene sequence: CDR1 SGHAT, CDR2 FQNNGV. The CDR3 sequence is CASSLDAFGERGQPQHF. In nucleotides, the CDR3 is TGTGCCAGCAGCTTAGATGCCTTTGGCGAAAGGGGACAGCCCCAGCATTTT. The full variable domain, with the rest looked up from reference TRBV11-2 and TRBJ1-5, is EAGVAQSPRYKIIEKRQSVAFWCNPISGHATLYWYQQILGQGPKLLIQFQNNGVVDDSQLPKDRFSAERLKGVDSTLKIQPAKLEDSAVYLCASSLDAFGERGQPQHFGDGTRLSIL.

The sample holds many counts of this clone. The rearrangement joins TRBV5-1 to TRBJ1-1; D is unresolved. V lost 6 bases, J lost 1 base, and 10 bases lay in between. CDR3 length: 13 residues. Germline CDR1 SGHRS, CDR2 YFSETQ. CDR3 DNA: TGCGCCAGCACCCACAATGCGAACACTGAAGCTTTCTTT. Residues: CASTHNANTEAFF.

Many counts were recorded for this clone. This rearrangement joins TRBV7-2 to TRBJ2-4, with 8 nucleotides matching TRBD1. From germline, CDR1 is SGHTA and CDR2 FQGNSA. With V trimmed by 5 bases and J by 1 base, 10 bases remained unmatched. The CDR3 covers 17 residues. Here the CDR3 DNA reads TGTGCCAGCAGCGAACGGACAGGGCTGGGTGCCAAAAACATTCAGTACTTC. The encoded protein is CASSERTGLGAKNIQYF.

This clone was counted ten times or more. The gene calls are TRBV5-8 and TRBJ1-4; TRBD1 is a possible D gene (6 bases). The V end lost 0 bases, the J end lost 5 bases, and 11 bases lay between the germline ends. Germline CDR1 is SGHTS and CDR2 is YDEGEE. The CDR3 has 15 amino acids. In DNA form, the CDR3 reads TGTGCCAGCAGCTTGGAGGGACAACGGAATGAAAAACTGTTTTTT. Its translation: CASSLEGQRNEKLFF.

This clone was counted ten times or more. The chain joins TRBV10-3 to TRBJ2-2; 8 bases are a match to TRBD1. From germline, CDR1 is ENHRY and CDR2 SYGVKD. The CDR3 is made up of 14 amino acids. V lost 7 bases, J lost 7 bases, and 8 bases stayed unmatched. In nucleotides, the CDR3 is TGTGCCATCACCGCAGGGGGCAAGAACGGGGAGCTGTTTTTT. This gives the protein CAITAGGKNGELFF.

At least ten counts were recorded for this clone. The chain employs TRBV5-1 and TRBJ2-3; D not certain. The germline CDR1 and CDR2 sequences are SGHRS and YFSETQ. V was clipped by 2 bases and J by 6 bases, with 7 bases between them. This CDR3 comprises 12 residues. CDR3 in DNA: TGCGCCAGCAGCTTAAAGCTGGATACGCAGTATTTT. Its translation: CASSLKLDTQYF.

This clone appeared many times. The chain couples TRBV6-2 or TRBV6-3 to TRBJ1-1, with 7 bases lining up with TRBD1. The CDR3 has 13 residues. V was pared by 8 bases and J by 5 bases, with 8 bases of the junction left unmatched. CDR1 and CDR2 from the germline V gene are MNHEY and SVGEGT. In DNA, the CDR3 is TGTGCCAGCTTAGAGACAGGGAGGACTGAAGCTTTCTTT. It specifies CASLETGRTEAFF.

This clone was found many times. The V call is TRBV7-2, the J call TRBJ2-3; 10 bases map to TRBD2. This CDR3 has 14 amino acids. Trimming removed 5 bases from V and 1 base from J; junction bases left unmatched: 0. Germline-derived CDR1 and CDR2 are SGHTA and FQGNSA. The CDR3, as DNA: TGTGCCAGCAGCACTAGCGGGGGCACAGATACGCAGTATTTT. Translated, it gives CASSTSGGTDTQYF.

This clone has a count of ten or more. The chain is built from TRBV24-1 and TRBJ1-5; 10 bases are a match to TRBD1. With V trimmed by 1 base and J by 6 bases, 8 bases remained unmatched. The germline CDR1 and CDR2 sequences are KGHDR and SFDVKD. The CDR3 spans 17 residues. The chain's CDR3 is CATSDFATGGDGQPQHF. CDR3 DNA sequence: TGTGCCACCAGTGATTTTGCGACAGGGGGCGACGGTCAGCCCCAGCATTTT.

This clone was seen many times. V gene TRBV7-2 combines with J gene TRBJ2-7; D is possibly TRBD1 (5 bases). The CDR3 covers 15 residues. The V and J ends lost 5 bases and 5 bases respectively, with 19 bases between them. Germline V CDR1 and CDR2: SGHTA, FQGNSA. CDR3: CASSKEAGYLNEQYF. DNA of the CDR3: TGTGCCAGCAGCAAAGAGGCAGGGTACCTAAACGAGCAGTACTTC.

This clone was seen many times. J is TRBJ2-1 and V is TRBV4-1; D possibly corresponds to TRBD1 (6 bases). Deletions cut 7 bases from V and 7 bases from J, with 20 bases between. Germline values: CDR1 MGHRA, CDR2 YSYEKL. The CDR3 runs 15 residues. CDR3 protein: CASTWGQGGRNEQFF. For the CDR3, the DNA is TGCGCCAGCACCTGGGGGCAGGGTGGTCGGAATGAGCAGTTCTTC.

This clone was seen repeatedly, ten times or more. The chain carries TRBV12-3 or TRBV12-4 and TRBJ2-1, with TRBD1 matching 9 bases. This CDR3 spans 14 amino acids. V shed 5 bases and J 6 bases; nucleotides not matched to a gene: 5. The CDR3 bases are TGTGCCAGCAGTCCAAGACAGGGGGTCAATGAGCAGTTCTTC. Amino acids: CASSPRQGVNEQFF.

The sample holds many counts of this clone. The V call is TRBV20-1, the J call TRBJ1-4; possibly TRBD1 for D (5 bases). Germline-derived CDR1 and CDR2 are DFQATT and SNEGSKA (reference sequence). Trimming cost V 0 bases and J 11 bases, with 7 bases left between them. The CDR3 length is 11 residues. CDR3 sequence: CSARDQGKLFF. For the CDR3, the DNA is TGCAGTGCTAGAGATCAGGGTAAACTGTTTTTT.

The table lists this clone with many counts. The chain carries TRBV7-3 and TRBJ2-3; D uncertain. The CDR3 is 16 amino acids. The V gene lost 0 bases and the J gene lost 0 bases, with 10 bases spanning the gap. CDR1 and CDR2 (germline): SGHTA, FQGTGA. This chain's CDR3 is CASSLTLSTSTDTQYF. CDR3 bases: TGTGCCAGCAGCTTAACGTTGAGTACTAGCACAGATACGCAGTATTTT.

This clone was seen at least ten times. CDR3 coding DNA: TGTGCCAGCAGGGTAAGCGGGGGAATTTACGAGCAGTACTTC. Its protein product is CASRVSGGIYEQYF. This chain connects TRBV5-6 to TRBJ2-7; 8 positions agree with TRBD2. Trimming at V came to 5 bases and at J to 4 bases, leaving 8 bases not matched to a gene. The germline CDR1 and CDR2 sequences are SGHDT and YYEEEE. The CDR3 length is 14 residues. The complete variable domain, with remaining parts taken from reference TRBV5-6 and TRBJ2-7, reads DAGVTQSPTHLIKTRGQQVTLRCSPKSGHDTVSWYQQALGQGPQFIFQYYEEEERQRGNFPDRFSGHQFPNYSSELNVNALLLGDSALYLCASRVSGGIYEQYFGPGTRLTVT.

This clone was counted ten times or more. The V call is TRBV6-2 or TRBV6-3, the J call TRBJ2-2, with no clear D. The CDR3 extends over 14 amino acids. Trimming left V 7 bases short and J 4 bases short, with 13 bases between. CDR1 and CDR2 from the germline V gene are MNHEY and SVGEGT. The CDR3 is CASIQVPLTGELFF. The CDR3 DNA reads TGTGCCAGCATTCAGGTCCCACTCACCGGGGAGCTGTTTTTT.

This clone was recorded many times. The J gene is TRBJ1-1, the V gene TRBV4-3; D is unclear. Germline values: CDR1 LGHNA, CDR2 YSLEER. The CDR3 has 16 amino acids. The V end was cut by 1 base, the J end by 1 base, with 13 bases between. CDR3 in amino acids: CASSQGLSKPNTEAFF. In nucleotides, the CDR3 is TGCGCCAGCAGCCAAGGCCTTAGCAAGCCGAACACTGAAGCTTTCTTT.